This T cell receptor beta chain comes out of a study of T-cell memory formation after mild COVID-19. The V and J ends lost 3 bases and 5 bases, in that order; junction bases with no gene match: 8. This CDR3 region has 16 residues. CDR1 and CDR2 from the germline V gene are LGHDT and YNNKEL (reference sequence). TCRdb fed the 5' RACE reads into MiXCR, producing one record per CDR3 protein. The sample has roughly 250,000 distinct CDR3 sequences, about 15% seen once. The sequence derives from a man in his late teens or twenties who had mild COVID-19 (a few samples of this study predate the infection). Cell type and time point are not known. Material: PBMCs or a T cell subset sorted from them (not recorded which). This chain joins TRBV3-1 and TRBJ1-4; 8 bases match TRBD1. CDR3 protein: CASSQQGAHNNEKLFF. DNA for the CDR3: TGTGCCAGCAGCCAGCAGGGGGCCCACAACAATGAAAAACTGTTTTTT.